One sample yielded the 20 T cell receptor beta chains listed below, sequenced in a study of beta chain features in type 1 diabetes. Regarding the study as a whole: People with Type 1 diabetes carried modestly yet significantly shorter TCRB CDR3s in all four CD4+ subsets.

What was sequenced were expressed TCRB transcripts, since all of the isolated RNA had been reverse transcribed. TCRdb's table, derived via immunoSEQ multiplex PCR, lists solely in-frame clones and lacks some. In the table there are more than 250,000 clones, 15% of which are singletons. Their specific antigens are unknown. The sample consisted of naive CD4+ T cells from blood. These receptor sequences come from a man between 18 and 35 years old with type 1 diabetes.

This chain links TRBV15 with TRBJ1-2; 9 nucleotides align to TRBD1. CDR3 size: 14 residues. Germline-derived CDR1 and CDR2 are LNHNV and YYDKDF (reference sequence). Trimming at V came to 0 bases and at J to 7 bases, leaving 3 bases not matched to a gene. CDR3 region: CATSRDPGQGGYTF. CDR3 in DNA: TGTGCCACCAGCAGAGATCCGGGACAGGGTGGCTACACCTTC.

This chain joins TRBV19 and TRBJ2-7; the D is unclear. Trimming pared 7 bases from V and 7 bases from J, leaving 14 bases between. The germline V gene encodes CDR1 LNHDA and CDR2 SQIVND (reference sequence). The CDR3 has 12 amino acids. CDR3 nucleotides: TGTGCCAGTACCTCTCCGACTTGGGAGCAGTACTTC. Amino acid sequence: CASTSPTWEQYF.

The chain couples TRBV27 to TRBJ2-7; 9 bases match TRBD2. The CDR3 is 15 residues long. Germline V gives CDR1 MNHEY, CDR2 SMNVEV (reference sequence). V shed 1 base and J 3 bases; nucleotides not matched to a gene: 4. The CDR3 sequence: CASSLWFSGSYEQYF. As DNA, the CDR3 is TGTGCCAGCAGTTTATGGTTTAGCGGGAGCTACGAGCAGTACTTC.

The rearrangement uses TRBV18 and TRBJ2-7; 11 bases map to TRBD1. CDR1 is KGHSH and CDR2 is LQKENI in the germline V gene. The CDR3 is 14 residues long. J gave up 6 bases and V 3 bases, and 4 bases lay outside the gene matches. Here the CDR3 DNA reads TGTGCCAGCTCACCGCGGACAGGGGGCATCGAGCAGTACTTC. Amino acid sequence: CASSPRTGGIEQYF.

This chain joins TRBV6-6 and TRBJ1-5; weak D call: TRBD1 (6 bases). V lost 5 bases, J lost 0 bases, and 11 bases lay in between. Germline values: CDR1 MNHNY, CDR2 SVGAGI (reference sequence). The CDR3 runs 15 residues. CDR3 DNA: TGTGCCAGCAGTCCACAGGGAGATAGCAATCAGCCCCAGCATTTT. As protein: CASSPQGDSNQPQHF.

This clone was observed a few times. The chain couples TRBV5-1 to TRBJ1-2, with 9 bases that match TRBD1. Trimming at V came to 4 bases and at J to 4 bases, leaving 8 bases not matched to a gene. CDR1 and CDR2 (germline): SGHRS, YFSETQ. This CDR3 has 15 amino acids. The CDR3 loop is CASSLATGGAYGYTF. The DNA of the CDR3 is TGCGCCAGCAGCCTCGCCACAGGGGGCGCCTATGGCTACACCTTC.

This clone has more than one count but fewer than ten. The rearrangement links TRBV30 to TRBJ1-1, with D unclear. V lost 0 bases to trimming and J lost 2 bases, with 10 bases between them. The germline V gene encodes CDR1 GTSNPN and CDR2 SVGIG (reference sequence). The CDR3 is made up of 14 amino acids. The CDR3 DNA reads TGTGCCTGGAGTGTACAACAGCATAACACTGAAGCTTTCTTT. Its protein is CAWSVQQHNTEAFF.

The rearrangement links TRBV5-1 to TRBJ2-7; D might be TRBD2 (5 bases). The CDR3 has 15 residues. Germline CDR1 reads SGHRS; CDR2 reads YFSETQ. V was shortened by 0 bases and J by 5 bases, with 15 bases between the two germline ends. CDR3 in DNA: TGCGCCAGCAGCTTGGGGTCAGGCCCGGAGGACGAGCAGTACTTC. This sequence encodes CASSLGSGPEDEQYF.

In its sample, this clone was seen a few times. The chain carries TRBV27 and TRBJ1-2; 9 bases are a match to TRBD1. Germline assignment: CDR1 MNHEY and CDR2 SMNVEV (reference sequence). V dropped 5 bases and J dropped 5; count of bases not matched to a gene: 3. This CDR3 is built from 13 residues. The CDR3 DNA is TGTGCCAGCAGTGCGACAGGGGGGTATGGCTACACCTTC. This codes for CASSATGGYGYTF.

The chain employs TRBV27 and TRBJ1-2; D is possibly TRBD1 (6 bases). In germline, CDR1 is MNHEY, CDR2 SMNVEV (reference sequence). V was cut by 6 bases and J by 7 bases, with 12 bases left in between. The CDR3 extends over 12 amino acids. In nucleotides, the CDR3 is TGTGCCAGCAGCCAGGGGAGAAGTGGCTACACCTTC. Translation: CASSQGRSGYTF.

This clone was observed a few times. This chain joins TRBV5-4 and TRBJ2-3, with TRBD2 identical over 9 bases. Germline CDR1 reads SGHNT; CDR2 reads YYREEE (reference sequence). V lost 4 bases to trimming and J lost 0 bases; unmatched junction nucleotides: 6. The CDR3 runs to 16 residues. CDR3 DNA: TGTGCCAGCAGCCGACTGACTAGCGGTAGCACAGATACGCAGTATTTT. This codes for CASSRLTSGSTDTQYF.

V is TRBV27 and J is TRBJ2-7; TRBD1 matches at 9 bases. Germline CDR1 and CDR2: MNHEY and SMNVEV (reference sequence). The CDR3 spans 17 residues. The V and J ends lost 6 bases and 0 bases, in that order; junction bases with no gene match: 12. CDR3 protein: CASRMQPPGQGSYEQYF. The CDR3 DNA sequence: TGTGCCAGCAGGATGCAACCCCCGGGACAGGGCTCCTACGAGCAGTACTTC.

This clone was observed a few times. The rearrangement uses TRBV5-4 and TRBJ2-5; D is unclear. The CDR3 runs to 14 residues. Trimming pared 1 base from V and 2 bases from J, leaving 9 bases between. The V gene's germline CDR1 is SGHNT and CDR2 YYREEE (reference sequence). The CDR3 here is CASSLLSQQETQYF. The CDR3 DNA is TGTGCCAGCAGCTTGTTGTCGCAGCAAGAGACCCAGTACTTC.

This clone was seen a handful of times. The chain is built from TRBV5-1 and TRBJ1-1; D uncertain. The germline V gene has CDR1 SGHRS and CDR2 YFSETQ. Trimming stripped 9 bases from V and 6 bases from J, with 15 bases between. CDR3 size: 12 residues. CDR3 sequence (DNA): TGCGCCACCAAAGAGGAGGGTTCTGAAGCTTTCTTT. Amino acids: CATKEEGSEAFF.

The chain employs TRBV29-1 and TRBJ1-1; 7 bases agree with TRBD1. The germline V gene has CDR1 SQVTM and CDR2 ANQGSEA. The CDR3 extends over 13 amino acids. V lost 7 bases and J lost 4; bases outside the gene matches: 9. This CDR3 is CSALGQAITEAFF. The DNA for the CDR3 is TGCAGCGCCCTAGGACAGGCGATCACTGAAGCTTTCTTT.

This sequence joins TRBV2 and TRBJ1-5; 7 nucleotides align to TRBD1. The CDR3 is made up of 16 amino acids. Trimming took 7 bases from V and 1 from J; bases not matched to a gene: 10. The germline CDR1 and CDR2 sequences are SNHLY and FYNNEI. The CDR3 loop is CASTKTQGISNQPQHF. CDR3 nucleotides: TGTGCCAGCACAAAAACACAGGGGATCAGCAATCAGCCCCAGCATTTT.

The chain carries TRBV7-2 and TRBJ2-2; D might be TRBD1 (5 bases). The length of the CDR3 is 17 residues. V was pared by 1 base and J by 4 bases, with 16 bases between. From germline, CDR1 is SGHTA and CDR2 FQGNSA. The CDR3 spells CASSLVRRAGPTGELFF. The CDR3 nucleotides are TGTGCCAGCAGCTTAGTGAGAAGGGCAGGGCCCACCGGGGAGCTGTTTTTT. Supplemented by reference TRBV7-2 and TRBJ2-2, the full variable domain reads GAGVSQSPSNKVTEKGKDVELRCDPISGHTALYWYRQSLGQGLEFLIYFQGNSAPDKSGLPSDRFSAERTGGSVSTLTIQRTQQEDSAVYLCASSLVRRAGPTGELFFGEGSRLTVL.

This clone has a handful of counts. This chain links TRBV28 with TRBJ2-7, with 10 bases lining up with TRBD1. The trim removed 4 bases at V and 0 bases at J, leaving 9 bases unmatched. The CDR3 totals 17 residues. Germline V gene sequence: CDR1 MDHEN, CDR2 SYDVKM. CDR3 sequence: CASSSPRGQGGSYEQYF. As DNA, the CDR3 is TGTGCCAGCAGTTCCCCCCGCGGACAGGGGGGCTCCTACGAGCAGTACTTC.

This clone appeared a few times. The chain uses TRBV29-1 and TRBJ2-1; 10 bases match TRBD2. V shed 2 bases, J shed 7 bases, and the junction held 8 bases outside the gene matches. Germline V CDR1 and CDR2: SQVTM, ANQGSEA. The CDR3 covers 15 residues. This chain's CDR3 is CSVENRLAGENEQFF. In nucleotides, the CDR3 is TGCAGCGTTGAAAATAGACTAGCGGGTGAAAATGAGCAGTTCTTC.

The V and J genes are TRBV4-3 and TRBJ1-2; D possibly corresponds to TRBD1 (6 bases). CDR1 is LGHNA, CDR2 YSLEER, per germline. The CDR3 contains 15 residues. The germline V and J ends were trimmed by 0 bases and 5 bases, with 13 bases remaining between them. Here the CDR3 reads CASSQEAQGLYGYTF. DNA of the CDR3: TGCGCCAGCAGCCAAGAAGCACAGGGACTATATGGCTACACCTTC.